A single sample gave rise to the 32 T cell receptor beta chains below, sequenced in a study of blood T cell repertoires in COVID-19. Assay: immunoSEQ multiplex PCR; the TCRdb copy retains only in-frame clones and omits some. The table lists around 250,000 clones, roughly 88% of them singletons. Sequencing was performed on PBMCs or T cells enriched from blood (not recorded which). The origin of the receptors is a woman between 45 and 60 years old who had recovered from COVID-19.

The count of this clone is one. The chain has TRBV6-2 or TRBV6-3 and TRBJ2-2; D may be TRBD1 (5 bases). The germline V gene encodes CDR1 MNHEY and CDR2 SVGEGT. Trimming left V 3 bases short and J 4 bases short, with 9 bases between. The CDR3 length is 14 residues. CDR3 sequence reads: CASSYQGATGELFF. CDR3 sequence (DNA): TGTGCCAGCAGTTATCAGGGTGCCACCGGGGAGCTGTTTTTT.

The V gene is TRBV4-3, the J gene TRBJ1-4, with 10 bases that match TRBD1. Germline CDR1 and CDR2: LGHNA and YSLEER. V lost 4 bases, J lost 8 bases, and 4 bases stayed unmatched. The CDR3 totals 14 residues. The CDR3 bases are TGCGCCAGCAGCCGAGGACAGGGGGGAGAAAAACTGTTTTTT. As protein: CASSRGQGGEKLFF.

The CDR3 reads CAWTELDRDRNYEQYF. The DNA of the CDR3 is TGTGCCTGGACGGAACTAGATAGGGACAGAAACTACGAGCAGTACTTC. The chain is built from TRBV30 and TRBJ2-7; the match to TRBD1 covers 7 bases. Germline values: CDR1 GTSNPN, CDR2 SVGIG (reference sequence). Losses at the gene ends were 4 bases for V and 3 bases for J; bases not matched to a gene: 15. The CDR3 consists of 16 residues.

The rearrangement uses TRBV6-5 and TRBJ2-1; D perhaps matches TRBD1 (5 bases). Germline values: CDR1 MNHEY, CDR2 SVGAGI. The V gene lost 8 bases and the J gene lost 6 bases, with 17 bases spanning the gap. This CDR3 is built from 14 residues. The CDR3 DNA is TGTGCCAGCCACCAGGGTGGTGGTAGCAATGAGCAGTTCTTC. Encoded protein: CASHQGGGSNEQFF.

The V call is TRBV4-3, the J call TRBJ1-2, with D maybe TRBD1 (5 bases). The germline V gene has CDR1 LGHNA and CDR2 YSLEER. Trimming cost V 2 bases and J 2 bases, with 15 bases left between them. The CDR3 loop spans 16 amino acids. The CDR3 spells CASSQLIGETNYGYTF. CDR3 bases: TGCGCCAGCAGCCAATTGATAGGGGAAACGAACTATGGCTACACCTTC.

The chain employs TRBV14 and TRBJ2-2; 10 bases agree with TRBD2. Trimming took 1 base from V and 4 from J; bases not matched to a gene: 6. CDR1 is SGHDN, CDR2 FVKESK, per germline. This CDR3 is 17 amino acids long. The CDR3 is CASSQGLAGASTGELFF. The CDR3 DNA reads TGTGCCAGCAGCCAAGGGCTAGCGGGAGCTAGCACCGGGGAGCTGTTTTTT.

The gene calls are TRBV5-6 and TRBJ1-1; possibly TRBD1 for D (5 bases). CDR1 is SGHDT and CDR2 is YYEEEE in the germline V gene. Trimming cost V 0 bases and J 10 bases, with 19 bases left between them. This CDR3 is built from 15 residues. As DNA, the CDR3 is TGTGCCAGCAGCTTGGTGGAAACCCCGAGGAGGGGAGCTTTCTTT. Its translation is CASSLVETPRRGAFF. The complete variable domain, with remaining parts taken from reference TRBV5-6 and TRBJ1-1, reads DAGVTQSPTHLIKTRGQQVTLRCSPKSGHDTVSWYQQALGQGPQFIFQYYEEEERQRGNFPDRFSGHQFPNYSSELNVNALLLGDSALYLCASSLVETPRRGAFFGQGTRLTVV.

The V gene is TRBV29-1, the J gene TRBJ2-2; tentatively, D is TRBD1 (6 bases). Trimming pared 0 bases from V and 4 bases from J, leaving 18 bases between. From germline, CDR1 is SQVTM and CDR2 ANQGSEA. The CDR3 is made up of 17 amino acids. This chain's CDR3 is CSVEDWTASSGTGELFF. CDR3 DNA sequence: TGCAGCGTTGAAGATTGGACAGCCTCGTCGGGCACCGGGGAGCTGTTTTTT.

This chain links TRBV18 with TRBJ2-7, with 10 positions matching TRBD1. The CDR3 length is 15 residues. Unmatched junction bases numbered 4, after V lost 3 bases and J lost 2 bases. Per the germline V gene, CDR1 is KGHSH and CDR2 is LQKENI. CDR3 coding DNA: TGTGCCAGCTCACCTGCAGGGACAGGGGCCTACGAGCAGTACTTC. Residues: CASSPAGTGAYEQYF. Looking up the rest from reference TRBV18 and TRBJ2-7 gives the full variable domain: NAGVMQNPRHLVRRRGQEARLRCSPMKGHSHVYWYRQLPEEGLKFMVYLQKENIIDESGMPKERFSAEFPKEGPSILRIQQVVRGDSAAYFCASSPAGTGAYEQYFGPGTRLTVT.

This sequence joins TRBV10-1 and TRBJ1-1, with D hard to call. V dropped 2 bases and J dropped 11 bases, with 12 bases sitting between them. CDR1 is WNHNN, CDR2 SYGVQD, per germline (reference sequence). This CDR3 contains 12 residues. The CDR3: CASSERSGMAFF. The CDR3 DNA is TGCGCCAGCAGTGAGAGGTCCGGGATGGCTTTCTTT.

About this clone: This CDR3 is also generated by other DNA sequences in the sample. CDR3 DNA: TGTGCCAGCAGTCCGGGGGGACACTATGGCTACACCTTC. Protein sequence: CASSPGGHYGYTF. This chain connects TRBV12-3 or TRBV12-4 to TRBJ1-2; D perhaps matches TRBD1 (5 bases). The CDR3 sequence is 13 residues long. Trimming cost V 5 bases and J 3 bases, with 10 bases left between them.

The genes are TRBV19 and TRBJ1-5; TRBD1 agrees at 10 bases. The ends lost 7 bases at V and 6 bases at J; junction bases unmatched: 12. Germline assignment: CDR1 LNHDA and CDR2 SQIVND (reference sequence). This CDR3 comprises 16 residues. In DNA, the CDR3 is TGTGCCAGTATCGAGGGACAGGGGAGTCTGGGTCAGCCCCAGCATTTT. Translating it yields CASIEGQGSLGQPQHF.

In DNA form, the CDR3 reads TGTGCCAGCACCTTGAGTGGACAGGGCACCTCACCCCTCCACTTT. The encoded protein is CASTLSGQGTSPLHF. This chain connects TRBV7-9 to TRBJ1-6; 8 positions match TRBD1. This CDR3 contains 15 residues. From germline, CDR1 is SEHNR and CDR2 FQNEAQ (reference sequence). V lost 7 bases to trimming and J lost 10 bases; unmatched junction nucleotides: 12.

This chain uses TRBV4-3 with TRBJ1-2; no clear D gene. Germline V gene lookup returns CDR1 LGHNA and CDR2 YSLEER. This CDR3 region has 15 residues. Trimming pared 3 bases from V and 8 bases from J, leaving 19 bases between. The CDR3 DNA is TGCGCCAGCAGCCACGCGGCCTTCCTTTTTGAGGGCTACACCTTC. It codes for CASSHAAFLFEGYTF.

V gene TRBV6-2 or TRBV6-3 combines with J gene TRBJ2-2; D is unresolved. This CDR3 is 15 amino acids long. Germline CDR1 MNHEY, CDR2 SVGEGT. Trimming cost V 0 bases and J 4 bases, with 9 bases left between them. This chain's CDR3 is CASSYSSSLTGELFF. The CDR3 bases are TGTGCCAGCAGTTACTCTAGCAGCCTCACCGGGGAGCTGTTTTTT.

Only a few counts were recorded for this clone. V and J are TRBV27 and TRBJ1-5; D is ambiguous. This CDR3 region has 14 residues. The germline V and J ends were trimmed by 7 bases and 0 bases, with 10 bases remaining between them. Germline CDR1 reads MNHEY; CDR2 reads SMNVEV (reference sequence). CDR3 region: CASKGGNSNQPQHF. The CDR3 region has the DNA TGTGCCAGCAAGGGCGGGAATAGCAATCAGCCCCAGCATTTT.

This chain uses TRBV6-6 with TRBJ1-5; no reliable D call. Trimming left V 2 bases short and J 5 bases short, with 13 bases between. Germline-derived CDR1 and CDR2 are MNHNY and SVGAGI (reference sequence). The CDR3 runs 15 residues. This CDR3 reads CASSYGPTGDQPQHF. The CDR3, as DNA: TGTGCCAGCAGTTACGGTCCGACGGGTGATCAGCCCCAGCATTTT.

This clone was found a few times. This chain links TRBV6-6 with TRBJ2-7, with 13 positions matching TRBD2. This CDR3 is built from 17 residues. V shed 6 bases, J shed 0 bases, and the junction held 8 bases outside the gene matches. CDR1 and CDR2 (germline): MNHNY, SVGAGI (reference sequence). Here the CDR3 reads CASSRGTSGTFSYEQYF. The CDR3 DNA follows: TGTGCCAGCAGCCGAGGGACTAGCGGGACTTTCTCCTACGAGCAGTACTTC.

The chain links TRBV7-2 to TRBJ1-2; unclear D gene. The germline CDR1 and CDR2 sequences are SGHTA and FQGNSA. The CDR3 has 16 residues. Between the trimmed V and J ends, which lost 0 bases and 5 bases, there was a span of 16 bases. CDR3 amino acids: CASSLALTEGSYGYTF. CDR3 in DNA: TGTGCCAGCAGCTTAGCCCTCACAGAAGGATCGTATGGCTACACCTTC. The whole variable domain, remainder taken from reference TRBV7-2 and TRBJ1-2, is GAGVSQSPSNKVTEKGKDVELRCDPISGHTALYWYRQSLGQGLEFLIYFQGNSAPDKSGLPSDRFSAERTGGSVSTLTIQRTQQEDSAVYLCASSLALTEGSYGYTFGSGTRLTVV.

V is TRBV30 and J is TRBJ2-5; TRBD2 agrees at 12 bases. Unmatched junction bases numbered 12, after V lost 3 bases and J lost 7 bases. Looked up from germline, CDR1 is GTSNPN and CDR2 is SVGIG (reference sequence). CDR3 length: 16 amino acids. This chain's CDR3 is CAWRPATSGRLGTQYF. Here the CDR3 DNA reads TGTGCCTGGAGGCCAGCGACTAGCGGGAGACTTGGGACCCAGTACTTC.

This clone was recorded once. CDR3 in DNA: TGTGCCATCAGCTACAGGGGGTCCGATCAGCCCCAGCATTTT. This sequence encodes CAISYRGSDQPQHF. The chain joins TRBV10-3 to TRBJ1-5; 8 bases are a match to TRBD1. V lost 6 bases and J lost 5; bases outside the gene matches: 6. The CDR3 length is 14 residues. Germline V gene sequence: CDR1 ENHRY, CDR2 SYGVKD.

The chain carries TRBV11-3 and TRBJ1-3, with 10 bases lining up with TRBD1. This CDR3 comprises 17 residues. With V trimmed by 1 base and J by 1 base, 4 bases remained unmatched. Germline CDR1 reads SGHNT; CDR2 reads YENEEA. The DNA of the CDR3 is TGTGCCAGCAGCTTAGCTCCGGACAGGGGGTCTGGAAACACCATATATTTT. Amino acids: CASSLAPDRGSGNTIYF.

The chain employs TRBV4-2 and TRBJ2-5; TRBD2 matches 7 bases. Trimming removed 4 bases from V and 2 bases from J; junction bases left unmatched: 13. Germline lookup yields CDR1 LGHNA and CDR2 YNFKEQ. The CDR3 sequence is 17 residues long. CDR3 sequence (DNA): TGTGCCAGCAGCCCCAGAGTGGGCGGGGGTTTACAAGAGACCCAGTACTTC. Translation gives CASSPRVGGGLQETQYF.

The chain is built from TRBV10-3 and TRBJ1-5; D may be TRBD1 (5 bases). Germline CDR1 reads ENHRY; CDR2 reads SYGVKD. The CDR3 contains 14 residues. Trimming removed 2 bases at V and 4 bases at J, with 9 bases between. CDR3 bases: TGTGCCATCAGTGAGCTGGGGGGGAATCAGCCCCAGCATTTT. This translates into CAISELGGNQPQHF.

J is TRBJ1-3 and V is TRBV6-5, with D possibly being TRBD1 (6 bases). The CDR3 length is 15 residues. Germline V lookup: CDR1 MNHEY, CDR2 SVGAGI. Trimming removed 0 bases at V and 4 bases at J, with 10 bases between. Here the CDR3 reads CASSYSDREGNTIYF. CDR3 DNA: TGTGCCAGCAGTTACTCGGACAGAGAGGGAAACACCATATATTTT.

This chain joins TRBV10-3 and TRBJ2-7, with 8 nucleotides matching TRBD2. The germline CDR1 and CDR2 sequences are ENHRY and SYGVKD. This CDR3 is 14 amino acids long. Losses at the gene ends were 2 bases for V and 4 bases for J; bases not matched to a gene: 4. This chain's CDR3 is CAISEVAGKYEQYF. The CDR3 DNA sequence: TGTGCCATCAGTGAGGTAGCGGGAAAGTACGAGCAGTACTTC.

The table lists this clone with a count of one. The chain's CDR3 is CASSAPGLGYNEQFF. The CDR3, as DNA: TGTGCCAGCAGTGCCCCGGGACTAGGCTACAATGAGCAGTTCTTC. The chain recombines TRBV28 with TRBJ2-1, with 8 bases aligning to TRBD2. The CDR3 loop spans 15 amino acids. V lost 5 bases and J lost 3; bases outside the gene matches: 6. The germline CDR1 and CDR2 sequences are MDHEN and SYDVKM.

As DNA, the CDR3 is TGTGCCAGCAGCCCGGGACAGGGGGCGATGATTCAGTACTTC. Amino acid sequence: CASSPGQGAMIQYF. The chain carries TRBV28 and TRBJ2-4; 12 bases agree with TRBD1. Germline CDR1 is MDHEN and CDR2 is SYDVKM. Trimming cost V 6 bases and J 10 bases; bases outside gene matches: 7. The CDR3 sequence is 14 residues long.

The chain employs TRBV18 and TRBJ1-2; D not certain. This CDR3 is built from 12 residues. The ends were cut back, 4 bases at V and 2 bases at J, with 5 bases in the middle. Germline loops: CDR1 KGHSH, CDR2 LQKENI. The CDR3 here is CASSRRNYGYTF. The CDR3 DNA reads TGTGCCAGCTCACGCAGGAACTATGGCTACACCTTC. Full variable domain (missing parts from reference TRBV18 and TRBJ1-2): NAGVMQNPRHLVRRRGQEARLRCSPMKGHSHVYWYRQLPEEGLKFMVYLQKENIIDESGMPKERFSAEFPKEGPSILRIQQVVRGDSAAYFCASSRRNYGYTFGSGTRLTVV.

This rearrangement joins TRBV7-2 to TRBJ1-6; 9 nucleotides line up with TRBD1. The V gene's germline CDR1 is SGHTA and CDR2 FQGNSA. The CDR3 totals 20 residues. The V segment lost 0 bases and the J segment 5 bases; nucleotides outside the gene matches: 14. CDR3: CASSLALGGDRGVNNSPLHF. In DNA, the CDR3 is TGTGCCAGCAGCTTAGCGCTGGGTGGAGACAGGGGGGTGAATAATTCACCCCTCCACTTT.

This chain connects TRBV4-3 to TRBJ2-3, with 8 positions matching TRBD1. The V segment lost 0 bases and the J segment 6 bases; nucleotides outside the gene matches: 8. CDR3 size: 16 residues. CDR1 and CDR2 (germline): LGHNA, YSLEER. The CDR3, as DNA: TGCGCCAGCAGCCAAGATCTCCAGGGGGCGTCGGATACGCAGTATTTT. Its translation: CASSQDLQGASDTQYF.

The table lists this clone with a few counts. This chain connects TRBV14 to TRBJ1-1; TRBD1 aligns across 9 bases. V lost 3 bases, J lost 0 bases, and 8 bases stayed unmatched. The germline V gene encodes CDR1 SGHDN and CDR2 FVKESK. CDR3 size: 17 residues. The CDR3 DNA sequence: TGTGCCAGCAGCCACTTCGGGACAGGGACGCTGAACACTGAAGCTTTCTTT. Protein product: CASSHFGTGTLNTEAFF. The entire variable domain, with the rest obtained from reference TRBV14 and TRBJ1-1, is as follows: EAGVTQFPSHSVIEKGQTVTLRCDPISGHDNLYWYRRVMGKEIKFLLHFVKESKQDESGMPNNRFLAERTGGTYSTLKVQPAELEDSGVYFCASSHFGTGTLNTEAFFGQGTRLTVV.